A selection of T cell receptor beta chains follows, all from one sample in a study of shared clonotypes between healthy human individuals. Clones were sequenced by immunoSEQ multiplex PCR, and TCRdb holds only the in-frame ones, with some missing. This sample has some 2,000,000 clones; 85% to 95% occur once, and the top ten carry 0.1% to 0.15%. The sample taken for sequencing was naive CD4+ T cells sorted from blood. Every receptor here comes from a young man in good health. Both conserved end residues are part of each CDR3. The order of the fields is CDR3 length, V gene, J gene, D gene, clone size, CDR3 protein, CDR3 DNA. The D gene is left open where the match is weak. Size is stated for part of the rows, as once, few or many counts, or as a class when the clone is expanded.

len: 18; v_gene: TRBV11-1; j_gene: TRBJ2-1; d_gene: .; abundance: once; CDR3aa: CASSLAADASSTYNEQFF; CDR3nt: TGTGCCAGCAGCTTAGCGGCTGACGCTAGCTCCACCTACAATGAGCAGTTCTTC
len: 15; v_gene: TRBV5-6; j_gene: TRBJ1-2; d_gene: TRBD1; abundance: .; CDR3aa: CASTQGDRVDYGYTF; CDR3nt: TGTGCCAGCACTCAAGGGGACAGGGTTGACTATGGCTACACCTTC
len: 15; v_gene: TRBV7-9; j_gene: TRBJ2-3; d_gene: TRBD1; abundance: .; CDR3aa: CASSLQGAIPDTQYF; CDR3nt: TGTGCCAGCAGCTTACAGGGGGCCATCCCAGATACGCAGTATTTT
len: 12; v_gene: TRBV7-8; j_gene: TRBJ2-1; d_gene: .; abundance: .; CDR3aa: CASSSTGREQFF; CDR3nt: TGTGCCAGCAGCTCAACAGGCCGGGAGCAGTTCTTC
len: 14; v_gene: TRBV15; j_gene: TRBJ1-5; d_gene: .; abundance: .; CDR3aa: CATSRDRIPGPQHF; CDR3nt: TGTGCCACCAGCAGAGATAGGATCCCGGGGCCCCAGCATTTT
len: 12; v_gene: TRBV10-3; j_gene: TRBJ2-7; d_gene: .; abundance: .; CDR3aa: CAISEGVKEQYF; CDR3nt: TGTGCCATCAGTGAGGGGGTCAAAGAGCAGTACTTC
len: 15; v_gene: TRBV30; j_gene: TRBJ2-2; d_gene: TRBD1; abundance: .; CDR3aa: CAWSVRDSSTGELFF; CDR3nt: TGTGCCTGGAGTGTAAGGGACAGTTCCACCGGGGAGCTGTTTTTT
len: 14; v_gene: TRBV10-1; j_gene: TRBJ2-3; d_gene: .; abundance: .; CDR3aa: CASSEWVPTDTQYF; CDR3nt: TGCGCCAGCAGTGAGTGGGTTCCCACAGATACGCAGTATTTT
len: 15; v_gene: TRBV6-5; j_gene: TRBJ1-2; d_gene: TRBD1; abundance: .; CDR3aa: CASSYSRGTAYGYTF; CDR3nt: TGTGCCAGCAGTTACTCGAGGGGGACAGCCTATGGCTACACCTTC
len: 16; v_gene: TRBV7-2; j_gene: TRBJ2-3; d_gene: TRBD2; abundance: .; CDR3aa: CASSLVSGVKTDTQYF; CDR3nt: TGTGCCAGCAGCTTAGTTAGCGGGGTTAAAACAGATACGCAGTATTTT
len: 15; v_gene: TRBV9; j_gene: TRBJ2-1; d_gene: .; abundance: .; CDR3aa: CASSLTGTLFNEQFF; CDR3nt: TGTGCCAGCAGCTTAACCGGGACCCTGTTTAATGAGCAGTTCTTC
len: 15; v_gene: TRBV19; j_gene: TRBJ2-7; d_gene: TRBD2; abundance: .; CDR3aa: CASSPSSGTTYEQYF; CDR3nt: TGTGCCAGTAGTCCCTCCTCCGGGACTACCTACGAGCAGTACTTC
len: 13; v_gene: TRBV9; j_gene: TRBJ1-6; d_gene: .; abundance: once; CDR3aa: CASSRLPGSPLHF; CDR3nt: TGTGCCAGCAGCCGACTGCCCGGTTCACCCCTCCACTTT
len: 11; v_gene: TRBV20-1; j_gene: TRBJ2-7; d_gene: .; abundance: .; CDR3aa: CSAEHGYEQYF; CDR3nt: TGCAGTGCCGAGCATGGGTACGAGCAGTACTTC
len: 14; v_gene: TRBV28; j_gene: TRBJ1-5; d_gene: .; abundance: .; CDR3aa: CASNSPGGVRPQHF; CDR3nt: TGTGCCAGCAATAGCCCCGGTGGTGTTCGGCCCCAGCATTTT
len: 17; v_gene: TRBV28; j_gene: TRBJ2-6; d_gene: .; abundance: .; CDR3aa: CASSLPGPLVGANVLTF; CDR3nt: TGTGCCAGCAGTTTACCAGGGCCCCTCGTCGGGGCCAACGTCCTGACTTTC
len: 13; v_gene: TRBV11-1; j_gene: TRBJ2-7; d_gene: .; abundance: .; CDR3aa: CASSRDINYEQYF; CDR3nt: TGTGCCAGCAGCCGGGACATTAACTACGAGCAGTACTTC
len: 15; v_gene: TRBV6-1; j_gene: TRBJ1-2; d_gene: .; abundance: .; CDR3aa: CASFTDGGANYGYTF; CDR3nt: TGTGCCAGCTTTACGGATGGGGGCGCCAACTATGGCTACACCTTC
len: 14; v_gene: TRBV7-3; j_gene: TRBJ2-7; d_gene: .; abundance: .; CDR3aa: CASSLGGQPYEQYF; CDR3nt: TGTGCCAGCAGCTTAGGTGGGCAGCCCTACGAGCAGTACTTC
len: 15; v_gene: TRBV25-1; j_gene: TRBJ2-7; d_gene: .; abundance: few; CDR3aa: CASSEGWGTDYEQYF; CDR3nt: TGTGCCAGCAGTGAAGGCTGGGGTACAGACTACGAGCAGTACTTC
len: 15; v_gene: TRBV9; j_gene: TRBJ2-1; d_gene: TRBD2; abundance: once; CDR3aa: CASSAASGGGNEQFF; CDR3nt: TGTGCCAGCAGCGCCGCTAGCGGGGGTGGCAATGAGCAGTTCTTC
len: 15; v_gene: TRBV4-2; j_gene: TRBJ1-6; d_gene: .; abundance: .; CDR3aa: CASSQDGAANSPLHF; CDR3nt: TGTGCCAGCAGCCAAGATGGGGCAGCTAATTCACCCCTCCACTTT
len: 15; v_gene: TRBV5-1; j_gene: TRBJ2-1; d_gene: .; abundance: .; CDR3aa: CASRPSLGGYNEQFF; CDR3nt: TGCGCCAGCAGGCCATCACTAGGGGGATACAATGAGCAGTTCTTC
len: 14; v_gene: TRBV19; j_gene: TRBJ2-1; d_gene: TRBD1; abundance: .; CDR3aa: CASSNQGAPNEQFF; CDR3nt: TGTGCCAGTAGTAATCAGGGGGCGCCCAATGAGCAGTTCTTC
len: 13; v_gene: TRBV6-5; j_gene: TRBJ2-7; d_gene: .; abundance: .; CDR3aa: CASSPEGGGVQYF; CDR3nt: TGTGCCAGCAGCCCCGAGGGGGGCGGCGTGCAGTACTTC
len: 14; v_gene: TRBV5-6; j_gene: TRBJ1-6; d_gene: .; abundance: .; CDR3aa: CASSLYRAGSPLHF; CDR3nt: TGTGCCAGCAGCTTGTACAGGGCAGGTTCACCCCTCCACTTT
len: 13; v_gene: TRBV5-4; j_gene: TRBJ2-1; d_gene: TRBD1; abundance: .; CDR3aa: CASSRETGNEQFF; CDR3nt: TGTGCCAGCAGCAGGGAGACAGGGAATGAGCAGTTCTTC
len: 20; v_gene: TRBV5-1; j_gene: TRBJ2-1; d_gene: TRBD2; abundance: .; CDR3aa: CASSLNRQLPGLAGNNEQFF; CDR3nt: TGCGCCAGCAGCTTGAACCGACAGTTACCCGGACTAGCGGGAAACAATGAGCAGTTCTTC
len: 19; v_gene: TRBV7-3; j_gene: TRBJ2-7; d_gene: TRBD2; abundance: .; CDR3aa: CASSLNPRRTSGATYEQYF; CDR3nt: TGTGCCAGCAGCTTAAATCCCCGAAGGACTAGCGGGGCCACTTACGAGCAGTACTTC
len: 18; v_gene: TRBV4-1; j_gene: TRBJ2-2; d_gene: .; abundance: .; CDR3aa: CAKFDSPETPESTGELFF; CDR3nt: TGCGCCAAGTTCGACAGCCCCGAAACCCCTGAAAGCACCGGGGAGCTGTTTTTT
len: 15; v_gene: TRBV5-4; j_gene: TRBJ1-2; d_gene: .; abundance: .; CDR3aa: CASSPGGGWNYGYTF; CDR3nt: TGTGCCAGCAGCCCTGGAGGGGGGTGGAACTATGGCTACACCTTC
len: 13; v_gene: TRBV5-4; j_gene: TRBJ2-7; d_gene: .; abundance: .; CDR3aa: CASSEAGVYEQYF; CDR3nt: TGTGCCAGCTCCGAGGCTGGGGTCTACGAGCAGTACTTC
len: 15; v_gene: TRBV10-3; j_gene: TRBJ2-1; d_gene: TRBD2; abundance: .; CDR3aa: CAISTSGSSYNEQFF; CDR3nt: TGTGCCATTTCAACTAGCGGGAGTTCCTACAATGAGCAGTTCTTC
len: 13; v_gene: TRBV6-1; j_gene: TRBJ1-2; d_gene: .; abundance: .; CDR3aa: CASSEGRAYGYTF; CDR3nt: TGTGCCAGCAGTGAAGGTCGGGCCTATGGCTACACCTTC
len: 13; v_gene: TRBV11-2; j_gene: TRBJ2-7; d_gene: .; abundance: .; CDR3aa: CASSPGLSYEQYF; CDR3nt: TGTGCCAGCAGCCCCGGGCTCTCCTACGAGCAGTACTTC
len: 14; v_gene: TRBV11-2; j_gene: TRBJ1-3; d_gene: TRBD1; abundance: .; CDR3aa: CASSWGQAGNTIYF; CDR3nt: TGTGCCAGCAGCTGGGGACAGGCTGGAAACACCATATATTTT
len: 14; v_gene: TRBV29-1; j_gene: TRBJ2-3; d_gene: TRBD1; abundance: once; CDR3aa: CSVGRQGMLDTQYF; CDR3nt: TGCAGCGTTGGGCGACAGGGGATGTTGGATACGCAGTATTTT
len: 16; v_gene: TRBV10-1; j_gene: TRBJ1-1; d_gene: .; abundance: .; CDR3aa: CASSEYRAALNTEAFF; CDR3nt: TGCGCCAGCAGTGAGTACCGGGCGGCGCTGAACACTGAAGCTTTCTTT
len: 13; v_gene: TRBV2; j_gene: TRBJ1-2; d_gene: .; abundance: .; CDR3aa: CASSDGQGRGYTF; CDR3nt: TGTGCCAGCAGTGATGGGCAGGGACGAGGCTACACCTTC
len: 15; v_gene: TRBV19; j_gene: TRBJ2-7; d_gene: TRBD2; abundance: .; CDR3aa: CASSKASGKVDEQYF; CDR3nt: TGTGCCAGTAGTAAGGCTAGCGGGAAAGTCGACGAGCAGTACTTC
len: 15; v_gene: TRBV13; j_gene: TRBJ2-3; d_gene: .; abundance: .; CDR3aa: CASSTSGGGTDTQYF; CDR3nt: TGTGCCAGCAGCACCTCAGGGGGGGGCACAGATACGCAGTATTTT
len: 15; v_gene: TRBV10-2; j_gene: TRBJ1-2; d_gene: .; abundance: .; CDR3aa: CASTFSTELSYGYTF; CDR3nt: TGCGCCAGCACCTTCTCGACAGAGCTATCCTATGGCTACACCTTC
len: 13; v_gene: TRBV18; j_gene: TRBJ1-2; d_gene: .; abundance: .; CDR3aa: CASSPGADYGYTF; CDR3nt: TGTGCCAGCTCACCGGGGGCTGACTATGGCTACACCTTC
len: 17; v_gene: TRBV15; j_gene: TRBJ2-3; d_gene: .; abundance: .; CDR3aa: CATSRDQGLSSTDTQYF; CDR3nt: TGTGCCACCAGCAGAGATCAGGGCTTGAGTAGCACAGATACGCAGTATTTT
len: 15; v_gene: TRBV6-5; j_gene: TRBJ2-7; d_gene: .; abundance: .; CDR3aa: CASSYSQGPSYEQYF; CDR3nt: TGTGCCAGCAGTTACTCCCAGGGGCCCTCCTACGAGCAGTACTTC
len: 15; v_gene: TRBV6-6; j_gene: TRBJ2-7; d_gene: TRBD2; abundance: .; CDR3aa: CASSRGTSGNYEQYF; CDR3nt: TGTGCCAGCAGTCGGGGGACTAGCGGGAACTACGAGCAGTACTTC
len: 12; v_gene: TRBV10-2; j_gene: TRBJ2-7; d_gene: .; abundance: .; CDR3aa: CASTDTSYEQYF; CDR3nt: TGCGCCAGCACGGACACTTCCTACGAGCAGTACTTC
len: 16; v_gene: TRBV5-1; j_gene: TRBJ1-4; d_gene: TRBD1; abundance: .; CDR3aa: CASSLGPTGEAEKLFF; CDR3nt: TGCGCCAGCAGCTTGGGGCCGACAGGGGAGGCGGAAAAACTGTTTTTT
len: 20; v_gene: TRBV19; j_gene: TRBJ1-6; d_gene: .; abundance: once; CDR3aa: CASSRTIPGALSSYNSPLHF; CDR3nt: TGTGCCAGTAGTCGAACGATCCCGGGGGCGCTGAGCTCCTATAATTCACCCCTCCACTTT
len: 16; v_gene: TRBV5-6; j_gene: TRBJ1-6; d_gene: TRBD1; abundance: .; CDR3aa: CASSFGTGEYNSPLHF; CDR3nt: TGTGCCAGCAGCTTCGGGACAGGGGAGTATAATTCACCCCTCCACTTT
len: 16; v_gene: TRBV5-6; j_gene: TRBJ1-1; d_gene: .; abundance: .; CDR3aa: CASSLRTSQGGTEAFF; CDR3nt: TGTGCCAGCAGTCTCCGTACCTCCCAGGGCGGCACTGAAGCTTTCTTT
len: 12; v_gene: TRBV21-1; j_gene: TRBJ2-7; d_gene: .; abundance: .; CDR3aa: CASRGASYEQYF; CDR3nt: TGTGCCAGCAGGGGGGCCTCCTACGAGCAGTACTTC
len: 14; v_gene: TRBV19; j_gene: TRBJ2-7; d_gene: .; abundance: .; CDR3aa: CASSILERPYEQYF; CDR3nt: TGTGCCAGTAGTATCTTGGAGAGACCCTACGAGCAGTACTTC
len: 15; v_gene: TRBV28; j_gene: TRBJ2-1; d_gene: .; abundance: .; CDR3aa: CASSQVGLSYNEQFF; CDR3nt: TGTGCCAGCAGTCAGGTGGGACTGTCCTACAATGAGCAGTTCTTC
len: 14; v_gene: TRBV5-4; j_gene: TRBJ1-1; d_gene: .; abundance: .; CDR3aa: CASSLGPMNTEAFF; CDR3nt: TGTGCCAGCAGCTTAGGCCCCATGAACACTGAAGCTTTCTTT
len: 18; v_gene: TRBV6-1; j_gene: TRBJ1-6; d_gene: .; abundance: .; CDR3aa: CASSEARLLRSNNSPLHF; CDR3nt: TGTGCCAGCAGTGAAGCTCGACTACTTCGGTCCAATAATTCACCCCTCCACTTT
len: 12; v_gene: TRBV2; j_gene: TRBJ2-1; d_gene: TRBD2; abundance: .; CDR3aa: CASSEAPSGNLF; CDR3nt: TGTGCCAGCAGTGAAGCACCTAGCGGGAATCTCTTC
len: 11; v_gene: TRBV20-1; j_gene: TRBJ2-5; d_gene: .; abundance: .; CDR3aa: CSVEGKETQYF; CDR3nt: TGCAGTGTCGAGGGGAAAGAGACCCAGTACTTC
len: 12; v_gene: TRBV19; j_gene: TRBJ1-4; d_gene: .; abundance: few; CDR3aa: CASSTDVEKLFF; CDR3nt: TGTGCCAGTAGTACGGACGTGGAAAAACTGTTTTTT
len: 13; v_gene: TRBV29-1; j_gene: TRBJ1-1; d_gene: TRBD1; abundance: .; CDR3aa: CSVIRQGNTEAFF; CDR3nt: TGCAGCGTTATCCGACAGGGGAACACTGAAGCTTTCTTT